Listed here are 4 T cell receptor beta chains from one sample, sequenced in a study of human T cells and chemical hapten exposure. Specified time point: patch test 1, 2 weeks after DPC sensitization. The treatment is: therapeutic diphenylcyclopropenone sensitization with weekly scalp DPC. TCRdb reprocessed the RACE reads via MiXCR and lists one record per CDR3 protein. The profile covers around 380,000 distinct CDR3 sequences, with more than 4.5% appearing a single time and roughly 2.4% taken by the ten largest. The sequencing here drew on whole blood, taken in connection with sensitization to the hapten diphenylcyclopropenone (DPC). All receptors come from a woman aged 50 to 60 with alopecia areata. Some clones in this sample may be carry-over from other donors' samples.

This clonotype was found many times. The chain couples TRBV29-1 to TRBJ1-2; D is undetermined. V lost 6 bases, J lost 4 bases, and 9 bases lay in between. CDR3 length equals 11 residues. Germline values: CDR1 SQVTM, CDR2 ANQGSEA. The CDR3 protein is CSVKGGYGYTF. For the CDR3, the DNA is TGCAGCGTGAAGGGAGGCTATGGCTACACCTTC.

This clonotype has a count of ten or more. For the CDR3, the DNA is TGTGCCAGCAGTTCCCTTCGACAGGAACGCTCTGGAAACACCATATATTTT. Its protein is CASSSLRQERSGNTIYF. This chain connects TRBV6-2 or TRBV6-3 to TRBJ1-3, with TRBD1 as a possible D gene (6 bases). The CDR3 has 17 residues. The germline V gene encodes CDR1 MNHEY and CDR2 SVGEGT. Trimming pared 4 bases from V and 0 bases from J, leaving 16 bases between.

This clonotype was seen repeatedly, ten times or more. V usage is TRBV7-9 and J usage is TRBJ2-5; D ambiguous. CDR1 is SEHNR and CDR2 is FQNEAQ in the germline V gene (reference sequence). There are 11 residues in the CDR3. Trimming took off 8 bases at V and 2 bases at J, with 6 bases between the two ends. CDR3 sequence reads: CASWLQETQYF. In DNA form, the CDR3 reads TGTGCCAGCTGGCTTCAAGAGACCCAGTACTTC.

In this sample, this clonotype turned up many times. The V gene is TRBV10-3, the J gene TRBJ2-2; D unclear. The CDR3 spans 17 residues. The V and J ends lost 0 bases and 5 bases respectively, with 16 bases between them. The V gene's germline CDR1 is ENHRY and CDR2 SYGVKD. The CDR3 nucleotides are TGTGCCATCAGTGAGTCACGGACGGCCTTGGGGACCGGGGAGCTGTTTTTT. Translation: CAISESRTALGTGELFF.